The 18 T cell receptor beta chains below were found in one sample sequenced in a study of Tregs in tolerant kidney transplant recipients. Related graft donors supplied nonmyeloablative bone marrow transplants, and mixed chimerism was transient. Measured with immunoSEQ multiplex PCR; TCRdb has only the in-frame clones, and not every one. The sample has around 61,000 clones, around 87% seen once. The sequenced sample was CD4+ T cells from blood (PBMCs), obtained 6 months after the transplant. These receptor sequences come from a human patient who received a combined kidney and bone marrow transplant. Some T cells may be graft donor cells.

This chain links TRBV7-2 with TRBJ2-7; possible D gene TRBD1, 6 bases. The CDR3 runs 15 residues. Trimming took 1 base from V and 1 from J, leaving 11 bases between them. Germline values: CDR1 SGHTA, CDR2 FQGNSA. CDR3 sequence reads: CASSLDPQGSYEQYF. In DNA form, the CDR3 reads TGTGCCAGCAGCTTAGATCCACAGGGATCCTACGAGCAGTACTTC.

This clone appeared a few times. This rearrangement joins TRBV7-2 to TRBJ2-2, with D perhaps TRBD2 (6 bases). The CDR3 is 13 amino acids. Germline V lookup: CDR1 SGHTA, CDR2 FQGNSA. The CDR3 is CVTSKENTGELFF. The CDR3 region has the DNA TGTGTCACTAGCAAGGAAAATACCGGGGAGCTGTTTTTT.

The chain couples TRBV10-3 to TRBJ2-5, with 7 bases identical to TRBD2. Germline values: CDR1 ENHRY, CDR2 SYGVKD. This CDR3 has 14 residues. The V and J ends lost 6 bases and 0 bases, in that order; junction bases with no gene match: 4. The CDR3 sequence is CAIRGGTNQETQYF. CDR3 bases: TGTGCCATCAGGGGAGGGACTAACCAAGAGACCCAGTACTTC.

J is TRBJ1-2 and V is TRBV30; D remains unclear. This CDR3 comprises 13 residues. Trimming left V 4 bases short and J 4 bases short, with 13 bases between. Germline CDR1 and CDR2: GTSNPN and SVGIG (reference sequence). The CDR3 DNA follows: TGTGCCTGGAAAAGCCGGGGTCCCTATGGCTACACCTTC. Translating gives CAWKSRGPYGYTF.

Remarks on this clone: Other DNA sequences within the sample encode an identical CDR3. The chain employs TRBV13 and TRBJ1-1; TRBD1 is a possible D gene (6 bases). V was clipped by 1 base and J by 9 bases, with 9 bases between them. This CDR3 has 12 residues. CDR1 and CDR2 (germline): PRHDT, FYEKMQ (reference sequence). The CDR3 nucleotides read TGTGCCAGCAGCTTAGAGGACAGACAAGCTTTCTTT. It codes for CASSLEDRQAFF.

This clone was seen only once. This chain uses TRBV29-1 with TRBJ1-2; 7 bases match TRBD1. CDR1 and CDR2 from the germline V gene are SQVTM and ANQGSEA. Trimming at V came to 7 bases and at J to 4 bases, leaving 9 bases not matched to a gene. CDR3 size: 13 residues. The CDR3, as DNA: TGCAGCGCAGGGACAGCCTTCTCCTATGGCTACACCTTC. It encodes CSAGTAFSYGYTF.

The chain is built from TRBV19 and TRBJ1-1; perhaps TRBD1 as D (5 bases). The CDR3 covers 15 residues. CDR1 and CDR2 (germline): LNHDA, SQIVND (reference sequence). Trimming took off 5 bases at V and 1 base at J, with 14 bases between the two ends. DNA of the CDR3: TGTGCCAGTAGTTTTCTCAGGGTTCCGAACACTGAAGCTTTCTTT. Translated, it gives CASSFLRVPNTEAFF.

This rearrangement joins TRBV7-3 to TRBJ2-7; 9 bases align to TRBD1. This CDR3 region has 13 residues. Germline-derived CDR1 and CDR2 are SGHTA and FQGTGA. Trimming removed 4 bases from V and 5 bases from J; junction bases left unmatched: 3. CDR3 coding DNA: TGTGCCAGCAGCTCCGGGACAGGGAACGAGCAGTACTTC. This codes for CASSSGTGNEQYF.

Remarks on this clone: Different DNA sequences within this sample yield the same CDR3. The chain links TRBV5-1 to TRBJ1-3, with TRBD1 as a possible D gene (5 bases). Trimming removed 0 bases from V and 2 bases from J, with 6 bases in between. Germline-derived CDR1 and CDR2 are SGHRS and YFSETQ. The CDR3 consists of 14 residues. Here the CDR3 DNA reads TGCGCCAGCAGCTTGGTAGGGGCTGGAAACACCATATATTTT. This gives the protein CASSLVGAGNTIYF.

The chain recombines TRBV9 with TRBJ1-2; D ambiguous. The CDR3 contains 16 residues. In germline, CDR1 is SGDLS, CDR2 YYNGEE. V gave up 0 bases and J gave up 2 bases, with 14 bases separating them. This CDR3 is CASSVGPGVLNYGYTF. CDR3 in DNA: TGTGCCAGCAGCGTAGGCCCCGGGGTCCTCAACTATGGCTACACCTTC.

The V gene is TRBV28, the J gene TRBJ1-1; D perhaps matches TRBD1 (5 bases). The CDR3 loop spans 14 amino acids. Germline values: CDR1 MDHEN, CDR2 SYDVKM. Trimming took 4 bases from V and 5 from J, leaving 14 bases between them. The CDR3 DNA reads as TGTGCCAGCAGTTATCCGAGCAGGGCAACTGAAGCTTTCTTT. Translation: CASSYPSRATEAFF.

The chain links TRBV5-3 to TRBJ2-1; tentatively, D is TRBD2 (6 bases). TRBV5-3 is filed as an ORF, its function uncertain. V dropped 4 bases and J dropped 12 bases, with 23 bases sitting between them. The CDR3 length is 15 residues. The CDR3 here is CARSHGSTRRARQFF. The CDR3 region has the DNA TGTGCCAGAAGCCACGGGAGTACCCGAAGGGCTCGGCAGTTCTTC.

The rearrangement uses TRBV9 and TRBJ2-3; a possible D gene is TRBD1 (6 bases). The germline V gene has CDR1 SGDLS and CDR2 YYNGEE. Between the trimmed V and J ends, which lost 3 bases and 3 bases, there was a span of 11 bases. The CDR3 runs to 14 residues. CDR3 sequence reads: CASSDVTGTDTQYF. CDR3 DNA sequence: TGTGCCAGCAGCGATGTAACAGGGACAGATACGCAGTATTTT.

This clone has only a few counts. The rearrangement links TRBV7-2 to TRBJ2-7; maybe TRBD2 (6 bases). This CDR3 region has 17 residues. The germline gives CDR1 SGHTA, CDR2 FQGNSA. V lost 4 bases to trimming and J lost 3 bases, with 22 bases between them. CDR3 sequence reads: CASSSIHSSADFYEQYF. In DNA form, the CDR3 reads TGTGCCAGCAGCTCGATACATTCTAGCGCTGATTTCTACGAGCAGTACTTC.

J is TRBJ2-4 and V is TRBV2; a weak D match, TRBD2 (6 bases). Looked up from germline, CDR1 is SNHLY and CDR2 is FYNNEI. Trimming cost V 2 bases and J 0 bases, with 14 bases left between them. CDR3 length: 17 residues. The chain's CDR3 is CASSERLAPLAKNIQYF. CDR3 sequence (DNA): TGTGCCAGCAGTGAACGGCTAGCGCCGCTAGCCAAAAACATTCAGTACTTC.

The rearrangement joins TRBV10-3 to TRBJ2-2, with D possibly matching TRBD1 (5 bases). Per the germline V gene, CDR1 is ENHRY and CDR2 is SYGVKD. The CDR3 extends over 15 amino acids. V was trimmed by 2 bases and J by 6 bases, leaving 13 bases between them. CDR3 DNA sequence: TGTGCCATCAGTGAGATCCAGGGTGACGCCGGGGAGCTGTTTTTT. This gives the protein CAISEIQGDAGELFF.

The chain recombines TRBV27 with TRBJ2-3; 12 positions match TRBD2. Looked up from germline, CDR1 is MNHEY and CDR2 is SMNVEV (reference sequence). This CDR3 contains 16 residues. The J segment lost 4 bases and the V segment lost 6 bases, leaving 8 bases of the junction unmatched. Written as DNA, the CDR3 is TGTGCCAGCAGAGTAGGGCCTAGCGGGGGGGCAGATACGCAGTATTTT. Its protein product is CASRVGPSGGADTQYF.

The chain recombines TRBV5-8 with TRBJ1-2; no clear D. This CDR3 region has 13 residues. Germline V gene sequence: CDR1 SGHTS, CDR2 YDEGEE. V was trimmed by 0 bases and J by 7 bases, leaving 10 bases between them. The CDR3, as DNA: TGTGCCAGCAGCTTGGGGAGGCGGGGTGGCTACACCTTC. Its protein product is CASSLGRRGGYTF.